This passage covers 10 T cell receptor beta chains from one sample sequenced in a study of blood T cell repertoires in COVID-19. Profiled with immunoSEQ multiplex PCR; TCRdb holds only in-frame clones, not every one. The sample lists tens of thousands of clones; 85% were seen once. The sample comprised peripheral blood. All receptors come from a human donor with acute or convalescent COVID-19. The donor label of this sample is uncertain.

The genes are TRBV18 and TRBJ2-2, with D uncertain. This CDR3 has 15 residues. V gave up 0 bases and J gave up 1 base, with 6 bases separating them. Germline CDR1 KGHSH, CDR2 LQKENI. This CDR3 is CASSPPSRNTGELFF. CDR3 in DNA: TGTGCCAGCTCACCACCTAGCCGGAACACCGGGGAGCTGTTTTTT.

This sequence joins TRBV27 and TRBJ1-5, with D uncertain. In germline, CDR1 is MNHEY, CDR2 SMNVEV (reference sequence). V was cut by 4 bases and J by 6 bases, with 13 bases left in between. The CDR3 loop spans 14 amino acids. This chain's CDR3 is CASSSGREAQPQHF. The CDR3 DNA sequence: TGTGCCAGCAGTTCCGGGAGGGAGGCTCAGCCCCAGCATTTT.

V and J are TRBV18 and TRBJ2-1; D might be TRBD2 (5 bases). V dropped 3 bases and J dropped 7 bases, with 25 bases sitting between them. Germline CDR1 reads KGHSH; CDR2 reads LQKENI. The CDR3 is 18 residues long. As DNA, the CDR3 is TGTGCCAGCTCACCTAGAGGCGGTCCAGTACTAGGTCGAAATGAGCAGTTCTTC. It specifies CASSPRGGPVLGRNEQFF.

The CDR3 here is CASSQDHLGTSGSYNEQFF. The CDR3, as DNA: TGCGCCAGCAGCCAAGATCACCTGGGGACTAGCGGGAGCTACAATGAGCAGTTCTTC. The rearrangement joins TRBV4-3 to TRBJ2-1; 14 bases agree with TRBD2. The CDR3 totals 19 residues. The junction had 7 bases not matched to a gene; V was cut back by 0 bases and J by 3 bases. Germline V gene data show CDR1 as LGHNA and CDR2 as YSLEER.

V is TRBV4-2 and J is TRBJ2-1, with a tentative D call TRBD2 (7 bases). The germline CDR1 and CDR2 sequences are LGHNA and YNFKEQ. The CDR3 covers 17 residues. V lost 0 bases and J 6 bases, leaving 18 bases between the germline ends. CDR3 protein: CASSQDRTGGSFNEQFF. DNA for the CDR3: TGTGCCAGCAGCCAAGATAGGACGGGGGGCTCTTTCAATGAGCAGTTCTTC.

This clone was seen a single time. The CDR3 bases are TGTGCCAGCAGCTACACGACAGGGTATGGCGGCGAGCAGTACTTC. Protein sequence: CASSYTTGYGGEQYF. The rearrangement links TRBV11-2 to TRBJ2-7, with TRBD1 matching over 7 bases. Trimming took 4 bases from V and 6 from J; bases not matched to a gene: 12. Germline V lookup: CDR1 SGHAT, CDR2 FQNNGV. This CDR3 has 15 residues. Full variable domain (outside the CDR3, taken from reference TRBV11-2 and TRBJ2-7): EAGVAQSPRYKIIEKRQSVAFWCNPISGHATLYWYQQILGQGPKLLIQFQNNGVVDDSQLPKDRFSAERLKGVDSTLKIQPAKLEDSAVYLCASSYTTGYGGEQYFGPGTRLTVT.

The rearrangement joins TRBV18 to TRBJ2-7; D remains unclear. Trimming pared 2 bases from V and 2 bases from J, leaving 13 bases between. Germline CDR1 KGHSH, CDR2 LQKENI. The CDR3 is 15 amino acids. The CDR3, as DNA: TGTGCCAGCTCACCAGGGTTAACAGATGCCTACGAGCAGTACTTC. The encoded protein is CASSPGLTDAYEQYF.

The rearrangement links TRBV7-9 to TRBJ1-2; perhaps TRBD1 as D (6 bases). This CDR3 is 12 amino acids long. The V gene's germline CDR1 is SEHNR and CDR2 FQNEAQ (reference sequence). Trimming cost V 6 bases and J 4 bases, with 9 bases left between them. In nucleotides, the CDR3 is TGTGCCAGCAGTCCAGGGGCCTATGGCTACACCTTC. Amino acids: CASSPGAYGYTF.

This chain's CDR3 is CASSTGAGLYEQYF. The CDR3 bases are TGTGCCAGTTCCACAGGGGCGGGTCTCTACGAGCAGTACTTC. The rearrangement links TRBV19 to TRBJ2-7, with 7 bases aligning to TRBD1. Germline V gene data show CDR1 as LNHDA and CDR2 as SQIVND (reference sequence). J gave up 3 bases and V 8 bases, and 10 bases lay outside the gene matches. CDR3 length: 14 amino acids.

This chain connects TRBV18 to TRBJ1-2; D gene ambiguous. Per the germline V gene, CDR1 is KGHSH and CDR2 is LQKENI. This CDR3 comprises 16 residues. V dropped 3 bases and J dropped 6 bases, with 20 bases sitting between them. The CDR3 coding sequence is TGTGCCAGCTCACCGTCTATTCCTGGTTCCGGGGATGGCTACACCTTC. Protein: CASSPSIPGSGDGYTF.